What follows is one TCR beta chain and its context. Its antigen is currently unknown. The ends were cut back, 5 bases at V and 8 bases at J, with 15 bases in the middle. The CDR3 sequence is 13 residues long. CDR1 is SNHLY and CDR2 is FYNNEI in the germline V gene. This sample stems from a study of T cell repertoires in cytomegalovirus infection. Study context: It was the public TCR beta signatures that indicated both CMV infection and matching HLA type. Broader study findings: CMV-specific TCR beta clonotypes restricted by HLA-C dominated the ex vivo response. Carriers of CMV plus the relevant HLA were identified by cumulative public TCR beta family frequency.

Via MiXCR, TCRdb re-called the reads, giving one row per CDR3 protein. The sample has about 450,000 distinct CDR3 sequences; 30% to 40% are singletons. The chain combines TRBV2 with TRBJ1-2, with D perhaps matching TRBD1 (6 bases). The specimen was PBMCs. The receptor was derived from a human donor in good health (CMV status not recorded). Some clones in this sample may be carry-over from other donors' samples. CDR3 DNA: TGTGCCAGCAGTCGTCAGGGGCTGGGCGGCTACACCTTC. As protein: CASSRQGLGGYTF.